This T cell receptor (beta chain) emerged from a study of blood T cell repertoires in COVID-19. V lost 0 bases and J lost 3; bases outside the gene matches: 6. CDR1 LGHNA and CDR2 YNFKEQ come from the germline V gene. CDR3 length equals 16 residues. The data were produced by immunoSEQ multiplex PCR, yet TCRdb's version contains in-frame clones alone and is incomplete. The profile shows 59,000 or so clones, approximately 91% of them singletons. This TCR came from a human donor in a cohort sampled during active COVID-19. The genes are TRBV4-2 and TRBJ1-2; TRBD1 matches 8 bases. What was sequenced was peripheral blood. CDR3 DNA sequence: TGTGCCAGCAGCCAAGATTGGCAGGGGGCTCACTATGGCTACACCTTC. Amino acids: CASSQDWQGAHYGYTF.